These 10 T cell receptor beta chains were sequenced from one sample in a study of T cell responses to AZD1222 COVID-19 vaccine. Sequenced by immunoSEQ multiplex PCR; TCRdb stores in-frame clones only, minus some. The sample has tens of thousands of clones, about nine tenths seen once. The starting material was peripheral blood, obtained 28 days after the second AZD1222 dose. The receptor set was obtained from an adult who received the AZD1222 COVID-19 vaccine.

The chain carries TRBV27 and TRBJ2-1; D tentatively fits TRBD1 or TRBD2 (7 bases each). V was clipped by 5 bases and J by 2 bases, with 37 bases between them. Germline V CDR1 and CDR2: MNHEY, SMNVEV (reference sequence). This CDR3 is 23 amino acids long. The chain's CDR3 is CASSPFVGGRGQFASGTYNEQFF. The CDR3 region has the DNA TGTGCCAGCAGTCCTTTTGTTGGTGGAAGGGGGCAATTCGCTAGCGGAACCTACAATGAGCAGTTCTTC.

The chain employs TRBV9 and TRBJ1-5, with unresolved D. Per the germline V gene, CDR1 is SGDLS and CDR2 is YYNGEE. Trimming cost V 3 bases and J 3 bases, with 4 bases left between them. The CDR3 runs to 12 residues. CDR3 region: CASSGLNQPQHF. The CDR3 nucleotides read TGTGCCAGCAGCGGCCTCAATCAGCCCCAGCATTTT.

The V gene is TRBV19, the J gene TRBJ2-1, with TRBD1 matching over 12 bases. This CDR3 is 15 amino acids long. V dropped 8 bases and J dropped 5; count of bases not matched to a gene: 7. Germline values: CDR1 LNHDA, CDR2 SQIVND (reference sequence). The CDR3 region has the DNA TGTGCCAGTGACCTGGGACAGGGGGCGAACAATGAGCAGTTCTTC. Its translation is CASDLGQGANNEQFF.

The chain joins TRBV5-5 to TRBJ2-7, with D uncertain. This CDR3 has 13 residues. The V gene lost 0 bases and the J gene lost 1 base, with 5 bases spanning the gap. In germline, CDR1 is SGHKS, CDR2 YYEKEE (reference sequence). CDR3 residues: CASSLESSYEQYF. The DNA for the CDR3 is TGTGCCAGCAGCTTGGAATCTTCCTACGAGCAGTACTTC.

This sequence joins TRBV12-3 or TRBV12-4 and TRBJ1-2; D is undetermined. The germline V and J ends were trimmed by 1 base and 8 bases, with 11 bases remaining between them. CDR3 size: 13 residues. CDR3 DNA sequence: TGTGCCAGCAGTTTAGAAGGGAATAGGGGCTACACCTTC. Amino acids: CASSLEGNRGYTF.

In this sample, this clone turned up a few times. Written as DNA, the CDR3 is TGTGCCAGCAGCCAAGACAGGGGAGGGGCAGATACGCAGTATTTT. The encoded protein is CASSQDRGGADTQYF. The V call is TRBV4-2, the J call TRBJ2-3, with a weak D call TRBD2 (7 bases). Trimming shortened V by 0 bases and J by 4 bases, and 11 bases separated the two germline ends. This CDR3 has 15 amino acids. Germline CDR1 and CDR2: LGHNA and YNFKEQ.

The chain employs TRBV19 and TRBJ2-7; no clear D gene. V lost 2 bases and J 6 bases, leaving 11 bases between the germline ends. CDR1 LNHDA and CDR2 SQIVND come from the germline V gene (reference sequence). CDR3 size: 13 residues. CDR3 amino acids: CASSIPAGGEQYF. As DNA, the CDR3 is TGTGCCAGTAGTATACCCGCAGGTGGCGAGCAGTACTTC.

This clone was recorded once. Additional DNA sequences in this sample encode the identical CDR3. The V call is TRBV29-1, the J call TRBJ1-2, with 9 bases identical to TRBD1. The V and J ends lost 6 bases and 5 bases, in that order; junction bases with no gene match: 1. The CDR3 has 11 amino acids. Germline CDR1 is SQVTM and CDR2 is ANQGSEA. Here the CDR3 DNA reads TGCAGCGTCGGACAGGGGTATGGCTACACCTTC. This sequence encodes CSVGQGYGYTF.

The chain links TRBV2 to TRBJ2-3, with 11 bases that match TRBD2. V trimming: 6 bases; J trimming: 0 bases; junction bases outside the gene matches: 14. Germline V gives CDR1 SNHLY, CDR2 FYNNEI. The CDR3 sequence is 19 residues long. CDR3 coding DNA: TGTGCCAGCAGCGAGCTGCGGACTAGCGGGCCCACTAGCACAGATACGCAGTATTTT. This translates into CASSELRTSGPTSTDTQYF.

The CDR3 spells CASSQYRQSATNEKLFF. CDR3 bases: TGTGCCAGCAGCCAATATCGACAGTCTGCAACTAATGAAAAACTGTTTTTT. The chain recombines TRBV4-2 with TRBJ1-4; D might be TRBD1 (5 bases). Germline V gives CDR1 LGHNA, CDR2 YNFKEQ. V shed 2 bases and J shed 0 bases, with 13 bases lying between them. The CDR3 is 17 amino acids.